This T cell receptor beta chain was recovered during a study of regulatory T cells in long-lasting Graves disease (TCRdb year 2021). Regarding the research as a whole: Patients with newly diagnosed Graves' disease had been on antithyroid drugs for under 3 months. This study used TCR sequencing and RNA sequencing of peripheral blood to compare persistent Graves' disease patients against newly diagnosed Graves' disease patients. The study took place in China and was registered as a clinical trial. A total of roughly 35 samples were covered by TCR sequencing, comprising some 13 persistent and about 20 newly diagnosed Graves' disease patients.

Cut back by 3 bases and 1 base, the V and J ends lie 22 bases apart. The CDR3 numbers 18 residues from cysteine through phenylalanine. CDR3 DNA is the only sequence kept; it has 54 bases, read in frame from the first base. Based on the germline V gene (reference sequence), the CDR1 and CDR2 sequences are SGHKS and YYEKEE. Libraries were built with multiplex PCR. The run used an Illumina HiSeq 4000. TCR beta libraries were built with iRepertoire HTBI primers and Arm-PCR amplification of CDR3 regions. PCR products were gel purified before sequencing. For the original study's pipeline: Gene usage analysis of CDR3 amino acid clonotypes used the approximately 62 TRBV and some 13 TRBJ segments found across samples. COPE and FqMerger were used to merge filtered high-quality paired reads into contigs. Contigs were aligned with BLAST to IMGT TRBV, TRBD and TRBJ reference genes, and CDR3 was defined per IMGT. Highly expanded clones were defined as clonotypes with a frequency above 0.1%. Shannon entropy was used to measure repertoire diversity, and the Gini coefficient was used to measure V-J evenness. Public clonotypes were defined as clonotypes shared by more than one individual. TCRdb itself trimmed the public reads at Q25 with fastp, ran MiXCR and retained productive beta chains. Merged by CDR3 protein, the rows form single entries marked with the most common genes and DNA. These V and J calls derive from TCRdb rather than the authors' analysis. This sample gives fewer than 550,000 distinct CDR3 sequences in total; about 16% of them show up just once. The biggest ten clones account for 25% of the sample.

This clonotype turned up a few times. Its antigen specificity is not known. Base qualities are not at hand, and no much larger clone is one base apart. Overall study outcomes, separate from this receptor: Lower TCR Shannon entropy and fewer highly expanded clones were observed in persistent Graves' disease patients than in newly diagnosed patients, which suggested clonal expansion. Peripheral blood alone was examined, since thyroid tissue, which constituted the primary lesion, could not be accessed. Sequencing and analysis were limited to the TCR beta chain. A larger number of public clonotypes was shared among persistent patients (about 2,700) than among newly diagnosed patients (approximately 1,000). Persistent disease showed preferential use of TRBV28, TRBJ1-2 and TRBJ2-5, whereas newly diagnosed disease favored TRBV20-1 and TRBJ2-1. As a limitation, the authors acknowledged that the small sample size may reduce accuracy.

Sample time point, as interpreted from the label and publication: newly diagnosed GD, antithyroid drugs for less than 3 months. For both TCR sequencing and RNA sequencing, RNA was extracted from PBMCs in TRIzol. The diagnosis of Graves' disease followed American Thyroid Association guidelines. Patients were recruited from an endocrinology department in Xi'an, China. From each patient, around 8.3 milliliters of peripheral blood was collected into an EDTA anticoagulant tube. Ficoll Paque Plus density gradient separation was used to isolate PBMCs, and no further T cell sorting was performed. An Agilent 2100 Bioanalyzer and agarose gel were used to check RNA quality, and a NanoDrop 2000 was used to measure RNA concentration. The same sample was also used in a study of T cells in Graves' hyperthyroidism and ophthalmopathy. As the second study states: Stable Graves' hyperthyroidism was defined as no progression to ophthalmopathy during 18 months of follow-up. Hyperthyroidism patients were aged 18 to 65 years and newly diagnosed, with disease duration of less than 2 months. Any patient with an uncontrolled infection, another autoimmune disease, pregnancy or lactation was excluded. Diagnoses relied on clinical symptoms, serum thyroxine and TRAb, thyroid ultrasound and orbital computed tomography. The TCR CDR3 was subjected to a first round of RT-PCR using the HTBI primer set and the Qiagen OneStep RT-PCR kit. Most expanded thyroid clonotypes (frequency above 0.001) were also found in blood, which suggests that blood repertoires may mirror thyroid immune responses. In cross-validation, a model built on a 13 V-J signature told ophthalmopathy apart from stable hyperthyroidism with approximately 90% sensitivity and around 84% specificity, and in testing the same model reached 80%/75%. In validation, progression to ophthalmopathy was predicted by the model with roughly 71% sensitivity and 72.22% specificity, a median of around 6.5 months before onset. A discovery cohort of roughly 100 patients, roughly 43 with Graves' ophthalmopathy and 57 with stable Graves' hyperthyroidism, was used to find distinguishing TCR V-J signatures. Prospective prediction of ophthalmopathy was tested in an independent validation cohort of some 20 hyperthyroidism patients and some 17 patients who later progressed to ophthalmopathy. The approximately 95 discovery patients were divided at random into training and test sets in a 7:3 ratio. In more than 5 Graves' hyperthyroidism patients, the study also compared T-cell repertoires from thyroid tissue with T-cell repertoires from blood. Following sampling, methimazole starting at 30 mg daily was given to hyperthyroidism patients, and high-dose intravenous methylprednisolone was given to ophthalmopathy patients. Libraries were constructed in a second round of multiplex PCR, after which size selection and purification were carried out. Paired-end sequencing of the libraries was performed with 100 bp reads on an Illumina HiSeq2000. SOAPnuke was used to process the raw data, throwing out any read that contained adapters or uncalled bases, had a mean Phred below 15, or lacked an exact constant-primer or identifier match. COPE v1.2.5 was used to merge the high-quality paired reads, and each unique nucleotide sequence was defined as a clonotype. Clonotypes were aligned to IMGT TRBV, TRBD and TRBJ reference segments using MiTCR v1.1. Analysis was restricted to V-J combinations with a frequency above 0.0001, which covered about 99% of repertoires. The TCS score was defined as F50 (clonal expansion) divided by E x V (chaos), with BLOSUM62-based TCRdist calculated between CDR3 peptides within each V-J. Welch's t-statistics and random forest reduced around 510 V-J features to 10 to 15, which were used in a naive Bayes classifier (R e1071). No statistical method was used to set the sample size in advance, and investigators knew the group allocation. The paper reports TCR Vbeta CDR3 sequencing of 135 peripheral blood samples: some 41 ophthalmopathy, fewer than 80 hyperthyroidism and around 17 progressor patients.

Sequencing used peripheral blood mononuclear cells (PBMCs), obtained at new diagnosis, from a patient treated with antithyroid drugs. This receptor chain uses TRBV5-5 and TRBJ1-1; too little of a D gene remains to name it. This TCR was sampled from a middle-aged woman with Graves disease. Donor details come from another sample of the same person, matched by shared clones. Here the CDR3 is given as CASSWAIRTPRANTEAFF. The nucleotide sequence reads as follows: TGTGCCAGCAGCTGGGCGATCAGAACCCCTCGCGCGAACACTGAAGCTTTCTTT. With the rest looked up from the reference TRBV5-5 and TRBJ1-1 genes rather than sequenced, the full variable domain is DAGVTQSPTHLIKTRGQQVTLRCSPISGHKSVSWYQQVLGQGPQFIFQYYEKEERGRGNFPDRFSARQFPNYSSELNVNALLLGDSALYLCASSWAIRTPRANTEAFFGQGTRLTVV.